This T cell receptor (beta chain) was captured in a study of CD8 T cells in ankylosing spondylitis. The junction had 2 bases not matched to a gene; V was cut back by 6 bases and J by 0 bases. Per the germline V gene, CDR1 is DFQATT and CDR2 is SNEGSKA (reference sequence). This CDR3 spans 14 amino acids. Study conclusions and caveats: Roughly eight highly homologous variants formed a TCR beta motif that appeared characteristic of ankylosing spondylitis blood.

Note on this clonotype: Its antigen is not identified.

TCRdb redid the calling of the 5' RACE reads with MiXCR, one entry per CDR3 protein. The repertoire consists of about 150,000 distinct CDR3 sequences, with around 42% occurring once and the leading ten covering 15%. The sequence came from a male donor with ankylosing spondylitis. The rearrangement uses TRBV20-1 and TRBJ1-5; 10 bases fit TRBD1. Sequencing was done on a sample of synovial fluid, either unsorted or a sorted T cell fraction (not recorded which). CDR3 loop: CSAGTGVSNQPQHF. The CDR3 DNA sequence: TGCAGTGCCGGGACAGGGGTTAGCAATCAGCCCCAGCATTTT.